This T cell receptor beta chain is from a study of T cell repertoires in cytomegalovirus infection. Regarding the study as a whole: Carriers of CMV and the relevant HLA type were discriminated by public TCR beta frequency. Predominance within the ex vivo response was attributable to HLA-C-restricted CMV-specific TCR beta clonotypes.

The germline V gene has CDR1 LNHDA and CDR2 SQIVND (reference sequence). With 2 bases removed from V and 4 bases from J, the gap between germline ends came to 13 bases. This CDR3 comprises 15 residues. TCRdb processed the reads anew with MiXCR; each CDR3 protein has one entry. Among some 150,000 distinct CDR3 sequences listed, 32% were seen once. This clonotype was observed at least ten times. Its antigen is not identified. The TCR was taken from a human donor in good health (CMV status not recorded). Some clones in this sample may be carry-over from other donors' samples. The rearrangement uses TRBV19 and TRBJ2-3; unclear D gene. The sample here was CD8+ T cells from cultured PBMCs, taken from culture after CMV antigen stimulation. The CDR3 protein is CASSISSPRADTQYF. In nucleotides, the CDR3 is TGTGCCAGTAGTATATCAAGCCCACGCGCAGATACGCAGTATTTT.